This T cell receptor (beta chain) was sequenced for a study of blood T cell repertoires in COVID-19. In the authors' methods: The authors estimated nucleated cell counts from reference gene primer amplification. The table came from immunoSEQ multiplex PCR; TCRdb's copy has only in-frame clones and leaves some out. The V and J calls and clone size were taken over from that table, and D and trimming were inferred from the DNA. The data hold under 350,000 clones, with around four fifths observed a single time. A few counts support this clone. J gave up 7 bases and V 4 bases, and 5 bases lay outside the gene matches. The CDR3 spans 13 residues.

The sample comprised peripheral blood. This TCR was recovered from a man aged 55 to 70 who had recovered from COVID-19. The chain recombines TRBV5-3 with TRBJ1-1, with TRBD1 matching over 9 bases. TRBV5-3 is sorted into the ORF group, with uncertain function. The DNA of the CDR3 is TGTGCCAGAAGCCAAAGGACAGGGGTTGAAGCTTTCTTT. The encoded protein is CARSQRTGVEAFF.